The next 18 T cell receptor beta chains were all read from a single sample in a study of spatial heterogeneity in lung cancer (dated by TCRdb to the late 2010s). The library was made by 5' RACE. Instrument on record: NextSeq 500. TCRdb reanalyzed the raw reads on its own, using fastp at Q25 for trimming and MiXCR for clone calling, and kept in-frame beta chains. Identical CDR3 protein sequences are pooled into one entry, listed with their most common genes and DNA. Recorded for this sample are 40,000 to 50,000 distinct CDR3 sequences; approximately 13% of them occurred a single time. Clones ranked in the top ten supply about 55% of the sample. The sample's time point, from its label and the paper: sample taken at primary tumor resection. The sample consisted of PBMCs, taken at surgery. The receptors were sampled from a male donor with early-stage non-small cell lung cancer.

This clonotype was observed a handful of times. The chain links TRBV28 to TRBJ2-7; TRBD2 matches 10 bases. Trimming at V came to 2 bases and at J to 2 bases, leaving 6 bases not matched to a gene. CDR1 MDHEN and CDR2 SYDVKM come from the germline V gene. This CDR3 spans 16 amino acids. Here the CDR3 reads CASSLGGLAAPYEQYF. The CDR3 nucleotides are TGTGCCAGCAGTTTAGGTGGACTAGCGGCACCCTACGAGCAGTACTTC.

The CDR3 bases are TGTGCCAGCAGTCCTGCTCTAGGTGGAGAGACCCAGTACTTC. Its protein product is CASSPALGGETQYF. The V and J genes are TRBV28 and TRBJ2-5; D is unresolved. The CDR3 totals 14 residues. With 5 bases removed from V and 4 bases from J, the gap between germline ends came to 14 bases. Germline V CDR1 and CDR2: MDHEN, SYDVKM.

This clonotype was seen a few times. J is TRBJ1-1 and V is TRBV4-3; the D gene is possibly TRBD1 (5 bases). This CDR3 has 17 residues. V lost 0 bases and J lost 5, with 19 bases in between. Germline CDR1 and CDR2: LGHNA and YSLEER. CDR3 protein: CASSQEIGTFLGTEAFF. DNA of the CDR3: TGCGCCAGCAGCCAAGAAATTGGGACCTTCCTCGGGACTGAAGCTTTCTTT.

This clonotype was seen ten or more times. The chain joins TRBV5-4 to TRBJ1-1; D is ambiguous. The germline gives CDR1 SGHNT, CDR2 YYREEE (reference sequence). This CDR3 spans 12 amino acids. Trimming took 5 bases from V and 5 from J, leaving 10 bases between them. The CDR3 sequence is CASRGRKTEAFF. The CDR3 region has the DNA TGTGCCAGCAGGGGTCGGAAGACTGAAGCTTTCTTT.

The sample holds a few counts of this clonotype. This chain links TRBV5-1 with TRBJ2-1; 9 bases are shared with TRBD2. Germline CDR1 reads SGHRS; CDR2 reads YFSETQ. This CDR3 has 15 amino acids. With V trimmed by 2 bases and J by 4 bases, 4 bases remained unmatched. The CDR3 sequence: CASSFIAGDYNEQFF. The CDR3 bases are TGCGCCAGCAGCTTCATAGCGGGGGATTACAATGAGCAGTTCTTC.

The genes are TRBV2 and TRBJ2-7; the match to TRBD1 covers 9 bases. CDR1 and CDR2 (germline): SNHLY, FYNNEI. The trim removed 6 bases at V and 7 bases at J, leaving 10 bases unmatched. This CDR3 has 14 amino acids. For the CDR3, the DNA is TGTGCCAGCAGAGACAACAGGGGGCTGGGAGAGCAGTACTTC. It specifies CASRDNRGLGEQYF. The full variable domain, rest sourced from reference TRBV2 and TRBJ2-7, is EPEVTQTPSHQVTQMGQEVILRCVPISNHLYFYWYRQILGQKVEFLVSFYNNEISEKSEIFDDQFSVERPDGSNFTLKIRSTKLEDSAMYFCASRDNRGLGEQYFGPGTRLTVT.

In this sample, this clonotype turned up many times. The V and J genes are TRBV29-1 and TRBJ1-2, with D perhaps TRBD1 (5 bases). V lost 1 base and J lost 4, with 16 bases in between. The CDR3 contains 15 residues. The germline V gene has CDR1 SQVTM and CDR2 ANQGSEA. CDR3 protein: CSVEAPGGVIYGYTF. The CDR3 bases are TGCAGCGTTGAAGCCCCGGGAGGGGTCATCTATGGCTACACCTTC.

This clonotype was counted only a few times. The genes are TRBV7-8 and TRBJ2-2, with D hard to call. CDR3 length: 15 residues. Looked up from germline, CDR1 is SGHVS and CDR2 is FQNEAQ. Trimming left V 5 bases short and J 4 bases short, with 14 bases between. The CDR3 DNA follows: TGTGCCAGCAGCCAGAGAAGGGCAAGCACCGGGGAGCTGTTTTTT. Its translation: CASSQRRASTGELFF.

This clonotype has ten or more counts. The CDR3 nucleotides are TGTGCCAGCAGTCCCCGGGTGGCGTCCTATGGCTACACCTTC. The encoded protein is CASSPRVASYGYTF. The chain links TRBV12-3 or TRBV12-4 to TRBJ1-2; no clear D. Trimming took off 5 bases at V and 4 bases at J, with 14 bases between the two ends. CDR3 length: 14 amino acids.

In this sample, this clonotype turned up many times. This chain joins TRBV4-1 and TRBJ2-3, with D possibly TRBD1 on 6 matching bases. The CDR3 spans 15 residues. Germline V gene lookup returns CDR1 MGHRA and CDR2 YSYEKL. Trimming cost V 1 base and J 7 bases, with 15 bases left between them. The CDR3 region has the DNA TGCGCCAGCAGCCAAGGGGGGCTAGCTAGGCATACGCAGTATTTT. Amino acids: CASSQGGLARHTQYF.

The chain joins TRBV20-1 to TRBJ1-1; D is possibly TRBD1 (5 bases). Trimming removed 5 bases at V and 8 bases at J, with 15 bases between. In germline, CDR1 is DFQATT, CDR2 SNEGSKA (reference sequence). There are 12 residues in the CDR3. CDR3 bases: TGCAGTGCTTATCAGGGTGCTCGAGAAGCTTTCTTT. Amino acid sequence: CSAYQGAREAFF.

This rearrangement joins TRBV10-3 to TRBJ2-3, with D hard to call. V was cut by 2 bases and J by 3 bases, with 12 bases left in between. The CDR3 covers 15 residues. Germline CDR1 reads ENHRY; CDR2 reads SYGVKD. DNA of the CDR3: TGTGCCATCAGTGAGCCTTCTCGACGAACAGATACGCAGTATTTT. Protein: CAISEPSRRTDTQYF.

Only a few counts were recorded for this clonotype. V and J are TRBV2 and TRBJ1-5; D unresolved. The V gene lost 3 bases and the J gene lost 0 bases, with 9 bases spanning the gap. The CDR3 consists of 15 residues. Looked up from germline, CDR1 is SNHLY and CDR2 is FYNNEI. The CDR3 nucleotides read TGTGCCAGCAGTGAGGGAAACCTTAGCAATCAGCCCCAGCATTTT. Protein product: CASSEGNLSNQPQHF.

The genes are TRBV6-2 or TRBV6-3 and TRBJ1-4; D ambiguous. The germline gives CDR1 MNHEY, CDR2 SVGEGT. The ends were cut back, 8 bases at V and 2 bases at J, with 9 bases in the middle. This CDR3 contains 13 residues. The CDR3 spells CASGEQTNEKLFF. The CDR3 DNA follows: TGTGCCAGCGGTGAACAGACTAATGAAAAACTGTTTTTT.

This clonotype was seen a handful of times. CDR3 region: CASSPIRETQYF. In DNA form, the CDR3 reads TGTGCCAGCAGCCCCATAAGAGAGACCCAGTACTTC. The chain recombines TRBV12-3 or TRBV12-4 with TRBJ2-5, with no clear D. The CDR3 is 12 residues long. Trimming took off 6 bases at V and 4 bases at J, with 9 bases between the two ends.

For the CDR3, the DNA is TGTGCCAGCAGAGACCAGGGAGGGAGGGCCAACGTCCTGACTTTC. Amino acid sequence: CASRDQGGRANVLTF. The rearrangement uses TRBV6-2 or TRBV6-3 and TRBJ2-6; 7 nucleotides align to TRBD2. Germline V gene sequence: CDR1 MNHEY, CDR2 SVGEGT. CDR3 length: 15 residues. V lost 6 bases to trimming and J lost 5 bases; unmatched junction nucleotides: 7.

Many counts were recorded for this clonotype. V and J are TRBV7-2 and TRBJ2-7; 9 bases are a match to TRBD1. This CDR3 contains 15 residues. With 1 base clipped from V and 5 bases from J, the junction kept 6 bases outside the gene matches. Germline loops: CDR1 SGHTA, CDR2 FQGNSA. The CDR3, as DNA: TGTGCCAGCAGCTTAGGGCCCGGGACAGGGAACGAGCAGTACTTC. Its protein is CASSLGPGTGNEQYF.

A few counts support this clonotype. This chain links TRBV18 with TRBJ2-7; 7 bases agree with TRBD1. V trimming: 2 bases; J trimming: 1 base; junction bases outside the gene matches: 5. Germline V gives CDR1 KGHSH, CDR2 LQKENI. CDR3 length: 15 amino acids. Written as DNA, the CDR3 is TGTGCCAGCTCACCATCAGGGGGATTATCCTACGAGCAGTACTTC. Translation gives CASSPSGGLSYEQYF.